Shown below are 25 T cell receptor beta chains from a single sample sequenced in a study of resident and recirculating memory T cells in vitiligo. This table comes from immunoSEQ multiplex PCR, and its TCRdb copy is limited to in-frame clones, with some not included. The sample carries 40,000 to 50,000 clones, 80% to 95% recorded once. Sequenced input: blood. Every receptor here comes from a male donor with vitiligo.

The chain has TRBV7-2 and TRBJ2-3; D is unclear. The CDR3 covers 15 residues. The V end was cut by 4 bases, the J end by 0 bases, with 11 bases between. Germline V CDR1 and CDR2: SGHTA, FQGNSA. The CDR3 nucleotides are TGTGCCAGCAGCTCGCTAATTTCTAGCACAGATACGCAGTATTTT. Its translation is CASSSLISSTDTQYF.

The chain carries TRBV6-4 and TRBJ2-1, with TRBD2 matching 13 bases. The CDR3 consists of 16 residues. Trimming removed 0 bases from V and 4 bases from J; junction bases left unmatched: 0. Looked up from germline, CDR1 is MRHNA and CDR2 is SNTAGT. The CDR3 loop is CASSDSGLAGYNEQFF. CDR3 DNA sequence: TGTGCCAGCAGTGACTCGGGACTAGCGGGGTACAATGAGCAGTTCTTC.

This chain uses TRBV18 with TRBJ2-7, with a weak D call TRBD1 (8 bases). V was pared by 2 bases and J by 6 bases, with 14 bases between. The CDR3 has 14 residues. The germline V gene encodes CDR1 KGHSH and CDR2 LQKENI. The CDR3 sequence: CASSPITGGGEQYF. CDR3 DNA: TGTGCCAGCTCACCAATAACAGGGGGGGGCGAGCAGTACTTC. The whole variable domain, filled in from reference TRBV18 and TRBJ2-7, reads NAGVMQNPRHLVRRRGQEARLRCSPMKGHSHVYWYRQLPEEGLKFMVYLQKENIIDESGMPKERFSAEFPKEGPSILRIQQVVRGDSAAYFCASSPITGGGEQYFGPGTRLTVT.

The chain has TRBV2 and TRBJ2-2; the match to TRBD1 covers 10 bases. Germline CDR1 and CDR2: SNHLY and FYNNEI. The CDR3 contains 14 residues. Trimming cost V 6 bases and J 5 bases; bases outside gene matches: 3. The CDR3 nucleotides are TGTGCCAGCAGCGGACAGGGGGGAACCGGGGAGCTGTTTTTT. This codes for CASSGQGGTGELFF.

The V and J genes are TRBV7-9 and TRBJ1-2; 7 nucleotides agree with TRBD1. This CDR3 has 16 residues. CDR1 is SEHNR, CDR2 FQNEAQ, per germline (reference sequence). The V gene end was trimmed by 8 bases and the J gene end by 6 bases; junction bases not matched to a gene: 18. CDR3 sequence: CASSFPGGQKGNGYTF. The CDR3 bases are TGTGCCAGCTCATTCCCCGGGGGACAGAAGGGCAATGGCTACACCTTC.

This chain uses TRBV6-5 with TRBJ1-2; TRBD1 matches at 8 bases. Germline V CDR1 and CDR2: MNHEY, SVGAGI. The V segment lost 5 bases and the J segment 4 bases; nucleotides outside the gene matches: 3. This CDR3 has 13 amino acids. The CDR3 protein is CASSQDRVYGYTF. The CDR3 region has the DNA TGTGCCAGCAGTCAGGACAGGGTCTATGGCTACACCTTC.

This clone was counted once. The chain has TRBV27 and TRBJ1-2; 7 bases are a match to TRBD1. The CDR3 sequence is 14 residues long. V was clipped by 6 bases and J by 5 bases; unmatched bases: 9. Germline-derived CDR1 and CDR2 are MNHEY and SMNVEV (reference sequence). This chain's CDR3 is CASRGQLSGYGYTF. In DNA, the CDR3 is TGTGCCAGCAGGGGACAGCTTTCTGGATATGGCTACACCTTC.

V and J are TRBV6-5 and TRBJ1-2; D call uncertain. The V end lost 7 bases, the J end lost 2 bases, and 14 bases lay between the germline ends. The CDR3 is 14 amino acids. Germline V gene data show CDR1 as MNHEY and CDR2 as SVGAGI. CDR3 sequence reads: CASTVGGRNYGYTF. The DNA of the CDR3 is TGTGCCAGCACAGTGGGCGGGAGGAACTATGGCTACACCTTC.

V and J are TRBV10-3 and TRBJ2-3; 7 bases line up with TRBD2. Germline trimming cut 7 bases from V and 0 bases from J; bases unmatched to any gene: 4. The CDR3 spans 14 residues. The germline gives CDR1 ENHRY, CDR2 SYGVKD. CDR3 sequence reads: CAITAAGSTDTQYF. The CDR3 DNA follows: TGTGCCATCACGGCAGCGGGGAGCACAGATACGCAGTATTTT.

The CDR3 DNA sequence: TGTGCCAGCAGCCGGACAGGATCCACCGGGGAGCTGTTTTTT. This encodes CASSRTGSTGELFF. This sequence joins TRBV7-9 and TRBJ2-2, with 7 positions matching TRBD1. CDR3 length equals 14 residues. The ends lost 5 bases at V and 4 bases at J; junction bases unmatched: 4. Germline-derived CDR1 and CDR2 are SEHNR and FQNEAQ (reference sequence).

In DNA form, the CDR3 reads TGTGCCAGTAGTATAACTAGCGGGGGAGAGACCCAGTACTTC. Its translation is CASSITSGGETQYF. The gene calls are TRBV19 and TRBJ2-5; 11 nucleotides align to TRBD2. The trim removed 2 bases at V and 4 bases at J, leaving 0 bases unmatched. This CDR3 is 14 amino acids long. Germline lookup yields CDR1 LNHDA and CDR2 SQIVND (reference sequence).

The rearrangement joins TRBV5-1 to TRBJ2-2; TRBD1 might be the D (5 bases). The CDR3 extends over 16 amino acids. V was shortened by 4 bases and J by 4 bases, with 17 bases between the two germline ends. Germline lookup yields CDR1 SGHRS and CDR2 YFSETQ. The chain's CDR3 is CASSISSRQITGELFF. CDR3 DNA: TGCGCCAGCAGCATAAGCAGCAGACAGATCACCGGGGAGCTGTTTTTT.

The chain employs TRBV5-1 and TRBJ1-1; D call uncertain. The CDR3 runs 13 residues. V gave up 9 bases and J gave up 0 bases, with 12 bases separating them. The germline CDR1 and CDR2 sequences are SGHRS and YFSETQ. The CDR3 reads CATTNSLNTEAFF. Written as DNA, the CDR3 is TGCGCCACAACAAACAGTTTGAACACTGAAGCTTTCTTT. Complete variable domain (other parts from reference TRBV5-1 and TRBJ1-1): KAGVTQTPRYLIKTRGQQVTLSCSPISGHRSVSWYQQTPGQGLQFLFEYFSETQRNKGNFPGRFSGRQFSNSRSEMNVSTLELGDSALYLCATTNSLNTEAFFGQGTRLTVV.

The chain has TRBV9 and TRBJ2-3, with 8 bases that match TRBD1. The CDR3 length is 16 residues. The junction had 6 bases not matched to a gene; V was cut back by 3 bases and J by 0 bases. Germline V gives CDR1 SGDLS, CDR2 YYNGEE. Here the CDR3 reads CASSEHDRGSTDTQYF. CDR3 sequence (DNA): TGTGCCAGCAGCGAGCATGACAGGGGTAGCACAGATACGCAGTATTTT.

This chain joins TRBV10-3 and TRBJ1-4; the D gene is possibly TRBD1 (6 bases). Germline assignment: CDR1 ENHRY and CDR2 SYGVKD. Trimming took off 3 bases at V and 7 bases at J, with 15 bases between the two ends. This CDR3 has 15 residues. The chain's CDR3 is CAISDQVGGGEKLFF. Written as DNA, the CDR3 is TGTGCCATCAGTGACCAAGTAGGGGGTGGTGAAAAACTGTTTTTT.

V is TRBV12-5 and J is TRBJ2-2, with a weak D call TRBD1 (6 bases). The germline CDR1 and CDR2 sequences are LGHNT and FRNRAP. This CDR3 spans 16 amino acids. With 6 bases removed from V and 4 bases from J, the gap between germline ends came to 18 bases. CDR3 sequence reads: CASGLLTGRTTGELFF. In DNA form, the CDR3 reads TGTGCTAGTGGCCTCCTGACAGGTAGAACCACCGGGGAGCTGTTTTTT.

The rearrangement uses TRBV6-1 and TRBJ2-4, with D perhaps matching TRBD2 (6 bases). Trimming cost V 2 bases and J 10 bases, with 21 bases left between them. The CDR3 runs 16 residues. CDR1 is MNHNS and CDR2 is SASEGT in the germline V gene. CDR3: CASSEPRRGLKRIQYF. DNA for the CDR3: TGTGCCAGCAGTGAACCGAGGAGGGGTCTAAAAAGGATTCAGTACTTC.

The J gene is TRBJ1-2, the V gene TRBV2; D is unresolved. CDR1 is SNHLY and CDR2 is FYNNEI in the germline V gene. V was cut by 1 base and J by 4 bases, with 13 bases left in between. The CDR3 is 15 residues long. The CDR3, as DNA: TGTGCCAGCAGTGAAGATTGGGGAGTCGGCTATGGCTACACCTTC. Its translation is CASSEDWGVGYGYTF. Complete variable domain (other parts from reference TRBV2 and TRBJ1-2): EPEVTQTPSHQVTQMGQEVILRCVPISNHLYFYWYRQILGQKVEFLVSFYNNEISEKSEIFDDQFSVERPDGSNFTLKIRSTKLEDSAMYFCASSEDWGVGYGYTFGSGTRLTVV.

This clone turned up a few times. The chain is built from TRBV20-1 and TRBJ1-2; no clear D. The germline gives CDR1 DFQATT, CDR2 SNEGSKA (reference sequence). V was trimmed by 1 base and J by 3 bases, leaving 3 bases between them. The CDR3 consists of 11 residues. For the CDR3, the DNA is TGCAGTGCTAGAGCAGACTATGGCTACACCTTC. It codes for CSARADYGYTF.

The chain joins TRBV6-1 to TRBJ2-1; 7 bases line up with TRBD1. J lost 5 bases, V lost 4 bases, and 14 bases had no gene match. CDR1 and CDR2 from the germline V gene are MNHNS and SASEGT. The CDR3 has 17 residues. This CDR3 is CASSVETYRDRHNEQFF. CDR3 coding DNA: TGTGCCAGCAGTGTGGAGACTTACCGGGACAGACACAATGAGCAGTTCTTC.

This clone was counted a single time. This chain uses TRBV15 with TRBJ2-7; D ambiguous. V lost 0 bases and J 0 bases, leaving 21 bases between the germline ends. The CDR3 extends over 19 amino acids. Germline V gene lookup returns CDR1 LNHNV and CDR2 YYDKDF (reference sequence). The CDR3 here is CATSRDTSLPAGGSYEQYF. CDR3 sequence (DNA): TGTGCCACCAGCAGAGATACATCACTTCCGGCCGGCGGCTCCTACGAGCAGTACTTC.

This sequence joins TRBV7-2 and TRBJ2-3; no definite D call. This CDR3 spans 16 amino acids. CDR1 SGHTA and CDR2 FQGNSA come from the germline V gene. Trimming removed 1 base at V and 3 bases at J, with 14 bases between. CDR3 in DNA: TGTGCCAGCAGCTTAGTGGGCGCCGTTCGTACAGATACGCAGTATTTT. Translated, it gives CASSLVGAVRTDTQYF.

J is TRBJ2-1 and V is TRBV7-9; 8 nucleotides align to TRBD2. Trimming took 5 bases from V and 4 from J; bases not matched to a gene: 13. Per the germline V gene, CDR1 is SEHNR and CDR2 is FQNEAQ (reference sequence). The CDR3 sequence is 17 residues long. CDR3 region: CASSPPPRGGSYNEQFF. The CDR3 DNA reads as TGTGCCAGCAGCCCTCCCCCTCGCGGGGGGTCTTACAATGAGCAGTTCTTC.

The chain has TRBV7-2 and TRBJ1-4; 9 nucleotides line up with TRBD1. Per germline, CDR1 SGHTA and CDR2 FQGNSA. The CDR3 contains 16 residues. After removal of 1 base from V and 8 bases from J, the junction contained 8 bases not matched to a gene. The CDR3 bases are TGTGCCAGCAGCTTAGTATCAACAGGGGGCGTGGAAAAACTGTTTTTT. This codes for CASSLVSTGGVEKLFF.

V and J are TRBV14 and TRBJ2-7; D not resolved. Germline CDR1 SGHDN, CDR2 FVKESK. The germline V and J ends were trimmed by 6 bases and 1 base, with 10 bases remaining between them. This CDR3 is 13 amino acids long. As DNA, the CDR3 is TGTGCCAGCAGGGGCAGTGAGTCCTACGAGCAGTACTTC. Translated, it gives CASRGSESYEQYF.